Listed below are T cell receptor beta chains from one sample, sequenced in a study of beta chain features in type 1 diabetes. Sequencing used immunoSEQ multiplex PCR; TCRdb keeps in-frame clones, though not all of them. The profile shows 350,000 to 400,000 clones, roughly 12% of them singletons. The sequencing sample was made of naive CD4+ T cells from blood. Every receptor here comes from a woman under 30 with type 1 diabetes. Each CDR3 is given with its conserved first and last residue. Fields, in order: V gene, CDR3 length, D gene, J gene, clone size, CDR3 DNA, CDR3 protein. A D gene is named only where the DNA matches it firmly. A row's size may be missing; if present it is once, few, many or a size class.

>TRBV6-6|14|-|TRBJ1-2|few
TGTGCCAGCAGTCACAGGTCAGAGATGGATGGCTACACCTTC
CASSHRSEMDGYTF
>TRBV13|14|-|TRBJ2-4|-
TGTGCCAGCAGCCCACAGGGTGTTTGGAACATTCAGTACTTC
CASSPQGVWNIQYF
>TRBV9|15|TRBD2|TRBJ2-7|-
TGTGCCAGCAGCGTTAGAGCGGGGGGGCCCTACGAGCAGTACTTC
CASSVRAGGPYEQYF
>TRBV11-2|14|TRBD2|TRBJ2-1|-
TGTGCCAGCAGCCTGACTAGCGGGGGCTGGGAACAGTTCTTC
CASSLTSGGWEQFF
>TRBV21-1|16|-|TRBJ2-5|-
TGTGCCAGCAGCAGAGACACAGGACCGATCCAAGAGACCCAGTACTTC
CASSRDTGPIQETQYF
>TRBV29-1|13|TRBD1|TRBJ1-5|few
TGCAGCGTCCGGACAGGGGCAGGGCAGCCCCAGCATTTT
CSVRTGAGQPQHF
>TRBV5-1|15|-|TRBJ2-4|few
TGCGCCAGCAGCTTAGGGACAACCGCCAAAAACATTCAGTACTTC
CASSLGTTAKNIQYF
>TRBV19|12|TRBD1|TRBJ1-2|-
TGTGCCACCGCGGACAGGGTCGGCGGCTACACCTTC
CATADRVGGYTF
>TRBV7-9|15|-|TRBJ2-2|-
TGTGCCAGCAGCCTCATGGACTCCCCCGGGGGGGAGCTGTTTTTT
CASSLMDSPGGELFF
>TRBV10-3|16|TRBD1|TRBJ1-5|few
TGTGCCATCAGGCCCAATGGGACAGGGGGCAACCAGCCCCAGCATTTT
CAIRPNGTGGNQPQHF
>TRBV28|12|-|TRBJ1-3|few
TGTGCCAGCAGTTCTAGTACTGCAGCTGAATATTTT
CASSSSTAAEYF
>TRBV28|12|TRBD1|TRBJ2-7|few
TGTGCCAGCACACAACAGGGGGACGGGCAGTACTTC
CASTQQGDGQYF
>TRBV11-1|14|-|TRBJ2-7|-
TGTGCCAGCAGCTTAGATTCCAGGGCGGACGAGCAGTACTTC
CASSLDSRADEQYF
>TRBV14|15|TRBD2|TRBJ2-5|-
TGTGCCAGCAGCTTGCGGACTAGCGGGCAAGAGACCCAGTACTTC
CASSLRTSGQETQYF
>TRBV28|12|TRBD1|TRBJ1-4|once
TGTGCTGTGGGACAGGTCAATGAAAAACTGTTTTTT
CAVGQVNEKLFF
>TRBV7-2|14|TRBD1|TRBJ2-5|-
TGTGCCAGCAGCTTCGGACAGGGTGGAGAGACCCAGTACTTC
CASSFGQGGETQYF
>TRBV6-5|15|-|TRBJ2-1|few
TGTGCCAGCAGTTACGTGGGGGCGGTGGGCAATGAGCAGTTCTTC
CASSYVGAVGNEQFF
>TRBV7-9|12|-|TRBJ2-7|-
TGTGCCAGCAGCCAAGGGGTCTACGAGCAGTACTTC
CASSQGVYEQYF
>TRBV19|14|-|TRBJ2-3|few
TGTGCCAGTATACCGACTGGCACTACAGATACGCAGTATTTT
CASIPTGTTDTQYF
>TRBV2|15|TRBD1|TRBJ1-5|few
TGTGCCAGCAGTGAATTTTCCCAGGGACAGGTGGCCCAGCATTTT
CASSEFSQGQVAQHF
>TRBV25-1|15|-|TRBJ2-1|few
TGTGCCAGCAGTGAAGTCGCAAACCGGTACAATGAGCAGTTCTTC
CASSEVANRYNEQFF
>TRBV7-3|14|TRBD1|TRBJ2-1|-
TGTGCCAGCAGCTTAGCACAGGGGGCGAGGGAGCAGTTCTTC
CASSLAQGAREQFF